This T cell receptor (beta chain) was captured in a study of blood T cell repertoires in COVID-19. Study-wide background: Samples taken during acute and convalescent COVID-19 were collected in the United States, Italy and Spain. T cells, B-cell-depleted T cells, or PBMCs supplied cDNA or gDNA.

Original analysis: Counts of nucleated cells, estimated from reference gene primer amplification, were obtained. Assay used: immunoSEQ multiplex PCR; TCRdb lists only in-frame clones, some missing. V and J calls and clone size are given by that table; D and trimming were obtained from the DNA. The repertoire holds under 100,000 clones, around 81% seen once, with more than 2% in the top ten. CDR1 and CDR2 from the germline V gene are SGHDN and FVKESK. The ends lost 5 bases at V and 8 bases at J; junction bases unmatched: 16. The CDR3 runs 17 residues. The sequenced sample consisted of peripheral blood. This sequence originates from a woman between 65 and 79 years old with acute or convalescent COVID-19. The chain has TRBV14 and TRBJ2-1; 9 nucleotides match TRBD2. The CDR3 reads CASSRRPGGGGTDEQFF. CDR3 nucleotide sequence: TGTGCCAGCAGCAGGCGCCCTGGCGGGGGGGGTACGGATGAGCAGTTCTTC.